The 11 T cell receptor beta chains below all came from one sample that was sequenced in a study of post-analysis software for immune sequencing data. Researchers reported that TCR beta cDNA libraries carried unique molecular identifiers. Each CDR3 protein is one row after TCRdb ran MiXCR on the PCR reads. The sample has about 770,000 distinct CDR3 sequences, just over 45% seen once; the top ten hold approximately 5%. For these TCRs, the target antigens are not known. Points from the study as a whole: Patients had higher frequencies than controls of five TRBV segments, including TRBV5-6, TRBV5-1 and TRBV20-1.

The sample comprised blood. These receptors all stem from a girl between 5 and 17 years old with multiple sclerosis.

The chain recombines TRBV5-1 with TRBJ2-3; no reliable D call. Germline CDR1 reads SGHRS; CDR2 reads YFSETQ. Trimming removed 2 bases from V and 9 bases from J, with 7 bases in between. This CDR3 region has 11 residues. Written as DNA, the CDR3 is TGCGCCAGCAGCTTTGAGGCGACGCAGTATTTT. Protein sequence: CASSFEATQYF.

The rearrangement uses TRBV27 and TRBJ2-7, with 8 positions matching TRBD1. Germline trimming cut 5 bases from V and 4 bases from J; bases unmatched to any gene: 10. This CDR3 comprises 15 residues. Germline CDR1 reads MNHEY; CDR2 reads SMNVEV (reference sequence). The CDR3 spells CASSIGTGGDYEQYF. DNA of the CDR3: TGTGCCAGCAGTATAGGGACAGGAGGGGATTACGAGCAGTACTTC.

The CDR3: CASSSGLAGGRGSYNEQYF. CDR3 nucleotides: TGTGCCAGCAGCTCGGGACTAGCGGGAGGTCGTGGGAGTTACAATGAGCAGTACTTC. This chain uses TRBV7-2 with TRBJ2-5, with 15 positions matching TRBD2. The CDR3 runs 19 residues. CDR1 is SGHTA, CDR2 FQGNSA, per germline. V lost 4 bases, J lost 11 bases, and 20 bases stayed unmatched.

This chain links TRBV2 with TRBJ2-3; D gene uncertain. The germline CDR1 and CDR2 sequences are SNHLY and FYNNEI. V was pared by 6 bases and J by 1 base, with 8 bases between. CDR3 length: 13 residues. CDR3 residues: CASRGSRTDTQYF. The CDR3 nucleotides are TGTGCCAGCAGGGGGTCCCGCACAGATACGCAGTATTTT.

The V gene is TRBV20-1, the J gene TRBJ2-7; D might be TRBD2 (6 bases). V was shortened by 5 bases and J by 0 bases, with 14 bases between the two germline ends. CDR1 and CDR2 from the germline V gene are DFQATT and SNEGSKA (reference sequence). This CDR3 is built from 14 residues. The CDR3 DNA follows: TGCAGTGCTCCCGGGGGTGGGGGCTCCTACGAGCAGTACTTC. Its translation: CSAPGGGGSYEQYF.

V is TRBV20-1 and J is TRBJ1-1; perhaps TRBD1 as D (5 bases). CDR1 and CDR2 (germline): DFQATT, SNEGSKA (reference sequence). V lost 0 bases and J 3 bases, leaving 14 bases between the germline ends. This CDR3 comprises 15 residues. The CDR3 protein is CSARDRPGPYTEAFF. The CDR3 DNA reads as TGCAGTGCTAGAGATCGACCGGGGCCCTACACTGAAGCTTTCTTT.

The V and J genes are TRBV6-6 and TRBJ2-1, with D perhaps TRBD2 (5 bases). Germline V gives CDR1 MNHNY, CDR2 SVGAGI (reference sequence). There are 15 residues in the CDR3. V lost 6 bases and J 0 bases, leaving 12 bases between the germline ends. This chain's CDR3 is CASSSTGLSYNEQFF. In DNA form, the CDR3 reads TGTGCCAGCAGCTCCACCGGACTCTCCTACAATGAGCAGTTCTTC.

This clonotype was counted between two and nine times. The chain joins TRBV10-1 to TRBJ2-5; D is unresolved. CDR1 is WNHNN and CDR2 is SYGVQD in the germline V gene (reference sequence). This CDR3 region has 14 residues. V dropped 3 bases and J dropped 1 base, with 9 bases sitting between them. CDR3 sequence: CASSDGSGQETQYF. In DNA, the CDR3 is TGCGCCAGCAGTGATGGTTCAGGCCAAGAGACCCAGTACTTC.

This clonotype occurred many times. This sequence joins TRBV12-3 or TRBV12-4 and TRBJ2-7, with TRBD2 as a possible D gene (5 bases). Deletions cut 4 bases from V and 1 base from J, with 8 bases between. The CDR3 loop spans 13 amino acids. DNA of the CDR3: TGTGCCAGCAGTTCTGGGAGATCCTACGAGCAGTACTTC. It specifies CASSSGRSYEQYF.

The chain links TRBV12-3 or TRBV12-4 to TRBJ2-1; D is unresolved. The CDR3 runs to 17 residues. V gave up 3 bases and J gave up 0 bases, with 15 bases separating them. CDR3 protein: CASSFGSGGISYNEQFF. The CDR3 nucleotides read TGTGCCAGCAGTTTTGGGTCGGGCGGAATCTCCTACAATGAGCAGTTCTTC.

A few counts support this clonotype. The rearrangement uses TRBV9 and TRBJ2-3, with 10 bases fitting TRBD1. Germline lookup yields CDR1 SGDLS and CDR2 YYNGEE. Losses at the gene ends were 4 bases for V and 6 bases for J; bases not matched to a gene: 8. This CDR3 has 15 amino acids. The CDR3 sequence: CASSHPGTGVDTQYF. CDR3 sequence (DNA): TGTGCCAGCAGCCACCCCGGGACAGGGGTGGATACGCAGTATTTT.